This T cell receptor beta chain is drawn from a study of blood T cell repertoires in COVID-19. For the study at large: Acute-phase and convalescent COVID-19 samples originated in the United States, Italy and Spain. T cells, B-cell-depleted T cells, or PBMCs supplied cDNA or gDNA.

Per the study methods: For nucleated cells, counts were estimated from reference gene primer amplification. The repertoire was sequenced with immunoSEQ multiplex PCR; TCRdb's copy has only in-frame clones and lacks some. From that table come the V and J calls and clone size; the DNA was used to work out D and trimming. Found here are some 340,000 clones, around 80% of them singletons; the top ten hold 2.5% to 3%. CDR1 is SGHRS and CDR2 is YFSETQ in the germline V gene. The CDR3 is 15 residues long. After removal of 4 bases from V and 4 bases from J, the junction contained 8 bases not matched to a gene. This clone appeared a single time. Other DNA sequences in this specimen translate into the identical CDR3.

The chain links TRBV5-1 to TRBJ2-3, with TRBD1 identical over 8 bases. This sequence was found in a man younger than 40 with active or convalescent COVID-19. The source material was peripheral blood. The CDR3 nucleotides read TGCGCCAGCAGCAAAGGACAGGGTAGGGCAGATACGCAGTATTTT. This encodes CASSKGQGRADTQYF.